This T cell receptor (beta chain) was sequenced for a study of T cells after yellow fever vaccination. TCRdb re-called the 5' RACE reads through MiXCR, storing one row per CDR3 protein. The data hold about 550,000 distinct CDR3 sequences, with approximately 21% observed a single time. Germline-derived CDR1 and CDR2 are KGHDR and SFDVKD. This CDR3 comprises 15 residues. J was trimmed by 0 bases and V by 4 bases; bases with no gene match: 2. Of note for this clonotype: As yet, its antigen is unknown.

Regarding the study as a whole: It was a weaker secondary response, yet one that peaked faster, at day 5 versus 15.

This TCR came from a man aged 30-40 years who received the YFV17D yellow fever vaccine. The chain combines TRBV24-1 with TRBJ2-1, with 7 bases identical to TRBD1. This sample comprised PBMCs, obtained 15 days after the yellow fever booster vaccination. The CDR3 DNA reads TGTGCCACCAGTGAACAGGGGAGCTCCTACAATGAGCAGTTCTTC. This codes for CATSEQGSSYNEQFF.